These 27 T cell receptor beta chains came from one sample sequenced in a study of T cells in localized non-small cell lung cancer. TCRdb's copy holds only in-frame clones and misses some; the assay was immunoSEQ multiplex PCR. The sample includes about 82,000 clones, around 80% of them seen just once. Sequencing was performed on PBMCs, taken before any cancer treatment. The receptors derive from a man aged 40 to 70 with stage II squamous cell lung carcinoma.

V is TRBV4-3 and J is TRBJ2-7; D possibly matches TRBD1 or TRBD2 (5 bases each). V was pared by 0 bases and J by 5 bases, with 17 bases between. The CDR3 is 16 amino acids. Germline CDR1 and CDR2: LGHNA and YSLEER. The CDR3 sequence is CASSQDSRGIAHEQYF. CDR3 sequence (DNA): TGCGCCAGCAGCCAAGATAGTCGGGGCATCGCGCACGAGCAGTACTTC.

The genes are TRBV5-8 and TRBJ1-5, with a possible D match to TRBD1 (6 bases). This CDR3 is 14 amino acids long. V was trimmed by 2 bases and J by 3 bases, leaving 9 bases between them. Germline CDR1 reads SGHTS; CDR2 reads YDEGEE. The CDR3 DNA reads as TGTGCCAGCAGCTTCAGGGGAGTCAATCAGCCCCAGCATTTT. Its protein is CASSFRGVNQPQHF.

This clone was picked up a small number of times. CDR3 in amino acids: CASSVGTGVDEQYF. Here the CDR3 DNA reads TGTGCCAGCAGTGTTGGGACAGGGGTCGACGAGCAGTACTTC. The chain uses TRBV6-1 and TRBJ2-7; 10 positions agree with TRBD1. Germline assignment: CDR1 MNHNS and CDR2 SASEGT. With 4 bases clipped from V and 5 bases from J, the junction kept 5 bases outside the gene matches. CDR3 length: 14 amino acids.

Worth noting for this clone: An end of the junction differs from the germline gene, which may be a read error. The chain combines TRBV7-7 with TRBJ2-7, with 9 bases identical to TRBD1. This CDR3 is 13 amino acids long. The germline V gene encodes CDR1 SSHAT and CDR2 FNYEAQ (reference sequence). The CDR3 DNA sequence: TGTGCTAGCAGCTACTCGACAGGGGGCGAGCAGTACTTC. Its translation is CASSYSTGGEQYF.

The genes are TRBV15 and TRBJ2-3; D may be TRBD1 or TRBD2 (6 bases each). The CDR3 is 15 residues long. Trimming removed 6 bases at V and 6 bases at J, with 19 bases between. Germline loops: CDR1 LNHNV, CDR2 YYDKDF (reference sequence). The CDR3 DNA reads as TGTGCCACCAGAGCAGGGGACTCCCCGCTCGATACGCAGTATTTT. It yields the protein CATRAGDSPLDTQYF.

The genes are TRBV5-1 and TRBJ2-7; D may be TRBD2 (7 bases). The V and J ends lost 0 bases and 5 bases respectively, with 15 bases between them. Germline V gives CDR1 SGHRS, CDR2 YFSETQ. The CDR3 length is 15 residues. The DNA of the CDR3 is TGCGCCAGCAGCTTGGCTCGGGGGGCTTTCGACGAGCAGTACTTC. Translated, it gives CASSLARGAFDEQYF.

This clone showed up just a few times. For the CDR3, the DNA is TGCGCCAGCAGCGCCCCGGCCAACGCTGGCTACACCTTC. It specifies CASSAPANAGYTF. This chain joins TRBV5-1 and TRBJ1-2, with no clear D. The CDR3 length is 13 residues. Trimming cost V 4 bases and J 7 bases, with 14 bases left between them. CDR1 is SGHRS, CDR2 YFSETQ, per germline. Drawing the rest from reference TRBV5-1 and TRBJ1-2, the complete variable domain is KAGVTQTPRYLIKTRGQQVTLSCSPISGHRSVSWYQQTPGQGLQFLFEYFSETQRNKGNFPGRFSGRQFSNSRSEMNVSTLELGDSALYLCASSAPANAGYTFGSGTRLTVV.

The rearrangement joins TRBV5-1 to TRBJ1-1; maybe TRBD1 (6 bases). CDR3 size: 13 residues. The V end was cut by 3 bases, the J end by 3 bases, with 9 bases between. Germline assignment: CDR1 SGHRS and CDR2 YFSETQ. As DNA, the CDR3 is TGCGCCAGCAGCTCGCAGGGGTACACTGAAGCTTTCTTT. This codes for CASSSQGYTEAFF.

This chain joins TRBV4-1 and TRBJ1-2; D uncertain. This CDR3 is built from 14 residues. V lost 0 bases and J 0 bases, leaving 5 bases between the germline ends. Per germline, CDR1 MGHRA and CDR2 YSYEKL. The CDR3 sequence: CASSQDRTNYGYTF. Here the CDR3 DNA reads TGCGCCAGCAGCCAAGACAGGACTAACTATGGCTACACCTTC.

The chain couples TRBV19 to TRBJ2-1; 10 nucleotides match TRBD1. V lost 6 bases and J lost 7; bases outside the gene matches: 6. The CDR3 covers 14 residues. Germline CDR1 reads LNHDA; CDR2 reads SQIVND (reference sequence). CDR3: CASSLGTGVNEQFF. CDR3 nucleotide sequence: TGTGCCAGTAGCCTCGGGACAGGGGTGAATGAGCAGTTCTTC.

This sequence joins TRBV7-2 and TRBJ1-5; no firm D call. Trimming left V 1 base short and J 3 bases short, with 13 bases between. CDR1 is SGHTA and CDR2 is FQGNSA in the germline V gene. The CDR3 extends over 16 amino acids. CDR3 in amino acids: CASSLDTGSINQPQHF. CDR3 sequence (DNA): TGTGCCAGCAGCTTAGATACCGGGAGTATCAATCAGCCCCAGCATTTT.

This chain links TRBV7-9 with TRBJ1-3; TRBD1 might be the D (5 bases). Looked up from germline, CDR1 is SEHNR and CDR2 is FQNEAQ (reference sequence). The CDR3 consists of 16 residues. V shed 5 bases and J shed 0 bases, with 14 bases lying between them. The CDR3 spells CASSRTGLNSGNTIYF. The CDR3 DNA follows: TGTGCCAGCAGCAGAACGGGGCTGAACTCTGGAAACACCATATATTTT.

The chain has TRBV7-3 and TRBJ2-1; 7 bases align to TRBD1. Germline V lookup: CDR1 SGHTA, CDR2 FQGTGA. The CDR3 totals 12 residues. The V segment lost 5 bases and the J segment 7 bases; nucleotides outside the gene matches: 2. The chain's CDR3 is CASSTGDNEQFF. The CDR3 DNA reads as TGTGCCAGCAGCACAGGGGATAATGAGCAGTTCTTC.

This chain links TRBV2 with TRBJ2-2, with TRBD1 matching over 12 bases. CDR3 length: 17 residues. CDR1 SNHLY and CDR2 FYNNEI come from the germline V gene. V was pared by 8 bases and J by 7 bases, with 14 bases of the junction left unmatched. The CDR3 DNA is TGTGCCAGCCTGCTAACCGGGACAGGGGGCTTAAGCGGGGAGCTGTTTTTT. The encoded protein is CASLLTGTGGLSGELFF. Full variable domain (missing parts from reference TRBV2 and TRBJ2-2): EPEVTQTPSHQVTQMGQEVILRCVPISNHLYFYWYRQILGQKVEFLVSFYNNEISEKSEIFDDQFSVERPDGSNFTLKIRSTKLEDSAMYFCASLLTGTGGLSGELFFGEGSRLTVL.

The chain recombines TRBV5-1 with TRBJ1-2; D is possibly TRBD1 (6 bases). The CDR3 loop spans 14 amino acids. From germline, CDR1 is SGHRS and CDR2 YFSETQ. Trimming left V 4 bases short and J 2 bases short, with 12 bases between. The CDR3 loop reads CASSPGGGNYGYTF. CDR3 nucleotides: TGCGCCAGCAGCCCCGGAGGGGGGAACTATGGCTACACCTTC.

This rearrangement joins TRBV11-2 to TRBJ2-5; no clear D gene. Germline CDR1 reads SGHAT; CDR2 reads FQNNGV. V lost 5 bases to trimming and J lost 3 bases, with 7 bases between them. This CDR3 region has 12 residues. The CDR3 nucleotides read TGTGCCAGCAGCCCACCGGAAGAGACCCAGTACTTC. Translation: CASSPPEETQYF. Full variable domain (rest looked up from reference TRBV11-2 and TRBJ2-5): EAGVAQSPRYKIIEKRQSVAFWCNPISGHATLYWYQQILGQGPKLLIQFQNNGVVDDSQLPKDRFSAERLKGVDSTLKIQPAKLEDSAVYLCASSPPEETQYFGPGTRLLVL.

The V call is TRBV21-1, the J call TRBJ1-3. TRBV21-1 is deemed a pseudogene. This CDR3 contains 16 residues. DNA of the CDR3: TGTGCCAGCAGCAAAGCGGTTCTGAGCTCTGGAAACACCATATATTTT. It codes for CASSKAVLSSGNTIYF.

The chain has TRBV10-1 and TRBJ2-3; 13 nucleotides match TRBD2. The CDR3 totals 14 residues. From germline, CDR1 is WNHNN and CDR2 SYGVQD (reference sequence). V was pared by 10 bases and J by 4 bases, with 5 bases of the junction left unmatched. CDR3 amino acids: CANAGLAGADTQYF. For the CDR3, the DNA is TGCGCCAACGCAGGACTAGCGGGGGCAGATACGCAGTATTTT.

This chain uses TRBV5-6 with TRBJ2-7; the D is unclear. V shed 3 bases and J shed 0 bases, with 4 bases lying between them. The CDR3 contains 12 residues. Germline V gene sequence: CDR1 SGHDT, CDR2 YYEEEE. The CDR3 DNA is TGTGCCAGCAGCTCGACCTCCTACGAGCAGTACTTC. Its protein product is CASSSTSYEQYF.

V is TRBV5-4 and J is TRBJ2-1; 11 nucleotides line up with TRBD2. Germline V gives CDR1 SGHNT, CDR2 YYREEE (reference sequence). V lost 5 bases and J lost 7; bases outside the gene matches: 5. This CDR3 region has 14 residues. The CDR3 region is CASSSGGAMNEQFF. CDR3 in DNA: TGTGCCAGCAGTAGCGGGGGGGCCATGAATGAGCAGTTCTTC.

This CDR3 is CASSYSLYTEAFF. The CDR3 DNA reads as TGTGCCAGCAGTTACAGCCTCTACACTGAAGCTTTCTTT. The rearrangement uses TRBV6-5 and TRBJ1-1; D remains unclear. Germline V CDR1 and CDR2: MNHEY, SVGAGI. V gave up 2 bases and J gave up 3 bases, with 7 bases separating them. CDR3 length: 13 residues.

This clone was recorded at least ten times. This chain connects TRBV27 to TRBJ2-1, with D perhaps TRBD2 (6 bases). Deletions cut 2 bases from V and 0 bases from J, with 8 bases between. The CDR3 length is 15 residues. Looked up from germline, CDR1 is MNHEY and CDR2 is SMNVEV (reference sequence). The CDR3 DNA follows: TGTGCCAGCAGTTTAGACGGGAGCTCCTACAATGAGCAGTTCTTC. This encodes CASSLDGSSYNEQFF.

The chain carries TRBV2 and TRBJ1-6; D is possibly TRBD1 (5 bases). Germline V gene lookup returns CDR1 SNHLY and CDR2 FYNNEI. This CDR3 is built from 16 residues. Between the trimmed V and J ends, which lost 5 bases and 6 bases, there was a span of 17 bases. CDR3 DNA sequence: TGTGCCAGCAGTCCCCGGGCGGCAGGGAGTAATTCACCCCTCCACTTT. Translated: CASSPRAAGSNSPLHF. Full variable domain (missing parts from reference TRBV2 and TRBJ1-6): EPEVTQTPSHQVTQMGQEVILRCVPISNHLYFYWYRQILGQKVEFLVSFYNNEISEKSEIFDDQFSVERPDGSNFTLKIRSTKLEDSAMYFCASSPRAAGSNSPLHFGNGTRLTVT.

CDR3 protein: CASSATDTGNSPLHF. CDR3 DNA sequence: TGTGCCAGCAGTGCCACTGACACGGGGAATTCACCCCTCCACTTT. The gene calls are TRBV6-4 and TRBJ1-6; D is uncertain. The CDR3 totals 15 residues. Trimming pared 4 bases from V and 7 bases from J, leaving 14 bases between. Germline V gene sequence: CDR1 MRHNA, CDR2 SNTAGT.

The V call is TRBV28, the J call TRBJ2-7; 7 nucleotides agree with TRBD2. The CDR3 sequence is 16 residues long. Germline V gives CDR1 MDHEN, CDR2 SYDVKM. The ends lost 3 bases at V and 1 base at J; junction bases unmatched: 9. CDR3 residues: CASSFLGGRRSYEQYF. Here the CDR3 DNA reads TGTGCCAGCAGTTTTTTGGGCGGGAGAAGATCCTACGAGCAGTACTTC.

The chain's CDR3 is CASSRGTSGEYEQYF. The CDR3 DNA reads as TGCGCCAGCAGCCGAGGGACTAGCGGGGAGTACGAGCAGTACTTC. The chain recombines TRBV4-1 with TRBJ2-7; 13 bases map to TRBD2. CDR3 length: 15 residues. V lost 4 bases, J lost 4 bases, and 4 bases stayed unmatched. Germline CDR1 MGHRA, CDR2 YSYEKL.

The chain combines TRBV7-6 with TRBJ2-2; TRBD1 agrees at 7 bases. With 0 bases clipped from V and 3 bases from J, the junction kept 13 bases outside the gene matches. CDR3 size: 19 residues. The germline gives CDR1 SGHVS, CDR2 FNYEAQ. CDR3 region: CASSLALLYRGADTGELFF. Here the CDR3 DNA reads TGTGCCAGCAGCTTAGCCCTTCTATACAGGGGCGCGGACACCGGGGAGCTGTTTTTT.